The clone carrying this TCR beta chain was counted once. Its specificity is not known. The data derive from a study of shared clonotypes between healthy human individuals. At the level of the study: With ages of 18 to 49, the donors were two women and a few men. Study results and limitations: Memory subsets had estimated richness that was generally smaller than that of naive subsets. Depth of sequencing was expected to influence donor clonotype sharing.

Germline assignment: CDR1 PRHDT and CDR2 FYEKMQ (reference sequence). The CDR3 spans 15 residues. Germline trimming cut 5 bases from V and 3 bases from J; bases unmatched to any gene: 9. Per the study methods: ImmunoSEQ gave junction-only sequences without quality scores, so filtering differed. The protocol was immunoSEQ multiplex PCR, while the TCRdb copy is restricted to in-frame clones and leaves out a portion. V and J calls and clone size are given by that table; D and trimming were obtained from the DNA. The table has 2 million or so clones, 95% seen once. The TCR was taken from a man aged 18 to 29 in good health. The chain recombines TRBV13 with TRBJ2-7, with 8 positions matching TRBD2. Material: naive CD4+ T cells sorted from blood. The subset here: CD45RA+ positively selected. The CDR3 here is CASSRKGGGFYEQYF. In DNA form, the CDR3 reads TGTGCCAGCAGCCGGAAGGGCGGGGGGTTCTACGAGCAGTACTTC.